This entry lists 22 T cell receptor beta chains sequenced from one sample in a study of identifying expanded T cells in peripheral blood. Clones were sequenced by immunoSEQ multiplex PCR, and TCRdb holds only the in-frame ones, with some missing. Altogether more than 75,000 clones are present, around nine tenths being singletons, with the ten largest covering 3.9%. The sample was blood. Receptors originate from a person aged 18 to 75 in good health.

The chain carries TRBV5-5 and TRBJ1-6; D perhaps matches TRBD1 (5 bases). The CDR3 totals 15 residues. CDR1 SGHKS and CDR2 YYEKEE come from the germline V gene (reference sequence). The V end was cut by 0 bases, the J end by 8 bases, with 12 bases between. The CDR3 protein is CASSLGQGVDSPLHF. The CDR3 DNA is TGTGCCAGCAGCTTGGGCCAGGGCGTCGATTCACCCCTCCACTTT.

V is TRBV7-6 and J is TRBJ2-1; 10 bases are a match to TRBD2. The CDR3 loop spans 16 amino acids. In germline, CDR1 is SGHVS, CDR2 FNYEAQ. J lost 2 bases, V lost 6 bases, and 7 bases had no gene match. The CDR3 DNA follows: TGTGCCAGCAGTTTTACTAGCGGGATAACCTACAATGAGCAGTTCTTC. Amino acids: CASSFTSGITYNEQFF.

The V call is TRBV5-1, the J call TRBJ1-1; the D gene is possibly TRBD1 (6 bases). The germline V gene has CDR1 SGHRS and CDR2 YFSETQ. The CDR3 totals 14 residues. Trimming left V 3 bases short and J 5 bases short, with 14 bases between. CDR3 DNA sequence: TGCGCCAGCAGCTCGAGGGGGGTAGGAACTGAAGCTTTCTTT. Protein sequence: CASSSRGVGTEAFF.

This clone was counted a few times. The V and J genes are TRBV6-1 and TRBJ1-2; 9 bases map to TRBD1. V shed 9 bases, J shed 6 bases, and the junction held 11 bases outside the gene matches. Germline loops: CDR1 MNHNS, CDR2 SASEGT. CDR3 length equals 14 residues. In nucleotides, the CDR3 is TGTGCCAGTCGCAGGCCCACAGGGGGCGATGGCTACACCTTC. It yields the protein CASRRPTGGDGYTF.

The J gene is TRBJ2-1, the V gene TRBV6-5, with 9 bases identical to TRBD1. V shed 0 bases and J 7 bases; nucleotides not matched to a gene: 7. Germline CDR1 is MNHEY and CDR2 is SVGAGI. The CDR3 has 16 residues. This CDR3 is CASSYSRTGVRNEQFF. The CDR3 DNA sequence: TGTGCCAGCAGTTACTCGAGGACAGGGGTTAGGAATGAGCAGTTCTTC.

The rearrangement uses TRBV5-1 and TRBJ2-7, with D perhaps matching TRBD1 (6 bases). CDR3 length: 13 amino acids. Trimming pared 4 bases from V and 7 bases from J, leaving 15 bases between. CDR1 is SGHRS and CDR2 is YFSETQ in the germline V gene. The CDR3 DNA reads TGCGCCAGCAGCCCCCAGGGGCCCTGGGAGCAGTACTTC. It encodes CASSPQGPWEQYF. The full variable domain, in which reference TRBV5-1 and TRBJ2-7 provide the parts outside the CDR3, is KAGVTQTPRYLIKTRGQQVTLSCSPISGHRSVSWYQQTPGQGLQFLFEYFSETQRNKGNFPGRFSGRQFSNSRSEMNVSTLELGDSALYLCASSPQGPWEQYFGPGTRLTVT.

CDR3 protein: CATSRDVAETQYF. CDR3 nucleotides: TGTGCCACCAGCAGAGATGTGGCGGAGACCCAGTACTTC. V usage is TRBV15 and J usage is TRBJ2-5; D gene unclear. The length of the CDR3 is 13 residues. Germline V gives CDR1 LNHNV, CDR2 YYDKDF (reference sequence). Deletions cut 0 bases from V and 5 bases from J, with 7 bases between.

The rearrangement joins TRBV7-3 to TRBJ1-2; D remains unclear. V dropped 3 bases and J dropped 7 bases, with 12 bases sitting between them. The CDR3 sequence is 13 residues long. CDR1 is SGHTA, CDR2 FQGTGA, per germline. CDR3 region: CASSFRGGRGYTF. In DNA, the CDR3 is TGTGCCAGCAGCTTTCGGGGAGGCCGTGGCTACACCTTC.

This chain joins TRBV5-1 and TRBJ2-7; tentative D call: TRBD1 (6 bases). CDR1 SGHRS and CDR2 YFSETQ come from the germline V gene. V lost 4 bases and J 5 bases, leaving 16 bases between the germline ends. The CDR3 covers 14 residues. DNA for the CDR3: TGCGCCAGCAGCCAACCGGGACAATCCCACGAGCAGTACTTC. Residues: CASSQPGQSHEQYF.

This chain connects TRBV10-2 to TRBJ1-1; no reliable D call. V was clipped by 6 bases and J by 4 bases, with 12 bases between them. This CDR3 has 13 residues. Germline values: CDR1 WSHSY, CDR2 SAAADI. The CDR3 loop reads CASRKGRVTEAFF. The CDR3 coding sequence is TGCGCCAGCAGGAAGGGAAGAGTCACTGAAGCTTTCTTT.

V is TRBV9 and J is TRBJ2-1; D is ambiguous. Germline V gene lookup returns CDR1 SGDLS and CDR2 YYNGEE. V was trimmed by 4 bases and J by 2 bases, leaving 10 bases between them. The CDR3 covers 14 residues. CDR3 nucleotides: TGTGCCAGCAGCTTCTTATGCCCCTACAATGAGCAGTTCTTC. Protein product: CASSFLCPYNEQFF. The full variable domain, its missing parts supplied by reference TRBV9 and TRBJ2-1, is DSGVTQTPKHLITATGQRVTLRCSPRSGDLSVYWYQQSLDQGLQFLIQYYNGEERAKGNILERFSAQQFPDLHSELNLSSLELGDSALYFCASSFLCPYNEQFFGPGTRLTVL.

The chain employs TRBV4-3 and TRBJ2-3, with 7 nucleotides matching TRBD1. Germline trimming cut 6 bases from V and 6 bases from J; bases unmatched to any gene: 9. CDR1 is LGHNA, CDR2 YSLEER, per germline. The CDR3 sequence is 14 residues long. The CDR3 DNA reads TGCGCCAGCAGTCCTAGAACAGGGGTGGATACGCAGTATTTT. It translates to CASSPRTGVDTQYF.

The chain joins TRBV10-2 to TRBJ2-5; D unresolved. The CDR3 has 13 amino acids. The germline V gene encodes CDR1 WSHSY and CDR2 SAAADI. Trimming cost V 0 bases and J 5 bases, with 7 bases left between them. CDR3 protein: CASSESSVETQYF. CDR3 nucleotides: TGCGCCAGCAGTGAGTCGTCAGTTGAGACCCAGTACTTC.

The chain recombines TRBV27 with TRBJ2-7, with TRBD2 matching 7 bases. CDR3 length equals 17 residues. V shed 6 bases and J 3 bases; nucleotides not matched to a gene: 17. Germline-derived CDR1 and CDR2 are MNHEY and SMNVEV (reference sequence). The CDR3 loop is CASSGTHRAGRLYEQYF. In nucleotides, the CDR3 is TGTGCCAGCAGCGGGACGCATAGAGCGGGGCGCCTCTACGAGCAGTACTTC.

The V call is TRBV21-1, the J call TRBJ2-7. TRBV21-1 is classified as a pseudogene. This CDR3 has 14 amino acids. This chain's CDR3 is CASSKVRSHYEQYF. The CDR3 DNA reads TGTGCCAGCAGCAAAGTCCGCTCCCACTACGAGCAGTACTTC.

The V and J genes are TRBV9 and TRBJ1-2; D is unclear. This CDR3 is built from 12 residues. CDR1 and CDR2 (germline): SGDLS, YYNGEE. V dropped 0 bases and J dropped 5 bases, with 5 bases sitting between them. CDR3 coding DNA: TGTGCCAGCAGCGTAGGGAGATATGGCTACACCTTC. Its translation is CASSVGRYGYTF.

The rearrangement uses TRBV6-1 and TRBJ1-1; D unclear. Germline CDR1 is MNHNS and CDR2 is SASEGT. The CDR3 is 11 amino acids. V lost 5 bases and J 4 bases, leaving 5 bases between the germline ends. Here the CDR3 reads CASSQSTEAFF. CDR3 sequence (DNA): TGTGCCAGCAGTCAATCCACTGAAGCTTTCTTT.

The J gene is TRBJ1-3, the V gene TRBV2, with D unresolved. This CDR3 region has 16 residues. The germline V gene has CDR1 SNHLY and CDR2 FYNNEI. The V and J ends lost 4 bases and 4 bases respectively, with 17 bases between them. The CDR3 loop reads CASSVATVPGGNTIYF. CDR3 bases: TGTGCCAGCAGTGTCGCGACGGTCCCTGGAGGAAACACCATATATTTT.

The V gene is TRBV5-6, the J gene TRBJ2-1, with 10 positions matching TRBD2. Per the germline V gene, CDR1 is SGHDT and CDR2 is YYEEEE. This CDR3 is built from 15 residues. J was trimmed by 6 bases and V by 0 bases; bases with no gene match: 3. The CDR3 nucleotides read TGTGCCAGCAGCTTGGAGCGGGGGGGCCTCAATGAGCAGTTCTTC. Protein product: CASSLERGGLNEQFF. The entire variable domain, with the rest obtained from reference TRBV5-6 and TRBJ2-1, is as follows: DAGVTQSPTHLIKTRGQQVTLRCSPKSGHDTVSWYQQALGQGPQFIFQYYEEEERQRGNFPDRFSGHQFPNYSSELNVNALLLGDSALYLCASSLERGGLNEQFFGPGTRLTVL.

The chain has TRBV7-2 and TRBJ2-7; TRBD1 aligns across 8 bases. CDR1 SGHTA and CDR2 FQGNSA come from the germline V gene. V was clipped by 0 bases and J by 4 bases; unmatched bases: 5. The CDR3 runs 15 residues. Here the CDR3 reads CASSLATGQGYEQYF. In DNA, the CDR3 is TGTGCCAGCAGCTTAGCCACAGGACAGGGTTACGAGCAGTACTTC.

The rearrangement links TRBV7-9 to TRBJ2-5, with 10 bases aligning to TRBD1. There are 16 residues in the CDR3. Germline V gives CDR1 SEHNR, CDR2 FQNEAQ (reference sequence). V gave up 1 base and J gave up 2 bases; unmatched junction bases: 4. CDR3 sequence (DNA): TGTGCCAGCAGCTTAGGACAGGGGGCGAGGCAAGAGACCCAGTACTTC. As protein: CASSLGQGARQETQYF.

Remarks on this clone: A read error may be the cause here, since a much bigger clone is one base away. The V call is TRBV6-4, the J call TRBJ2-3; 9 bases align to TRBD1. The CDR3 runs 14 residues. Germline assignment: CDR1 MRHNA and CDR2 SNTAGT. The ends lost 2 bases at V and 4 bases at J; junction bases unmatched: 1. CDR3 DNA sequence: TGTGCCAGCAGTGACGGACAGGGGTCAGATACGCAGTATTTT. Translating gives CASSDGQGSDTQYF.